This T cell receptor beta chain was sequenced for a study of blood T cell repertoires in COVID-19. Study overall: Acute and convalescent COVID-19 samples came from the United States, Italy and Spain.

Here immunoSEQ multiplex PCR was the method, and the copy in TCRdb shows in-frame clones only, minus some. The table lists fewer than 250,000 clones, around 85% of them singletons. This CDR3 has 16 residues. Trimming took 5 bases from V and 0 from J; bases not matched to a gene: 3. CDR1 and CDR2 (germline): KGHSH, LQKENI. This clone was observed a single time. V and J are TRBV18 and TRBJ2-2; 10 bases match TRBD2. The receptor's source is a woman aged 50 to 60 with acute or convalescent COVID-19. The sample was peripheral blood. CDR3 sequence (DNA): TGTGCCAGCTCAAAACTAGCGGGACCGAACACCGGGGAGCTGTTTTTT. This encodes CASSKLAGPNTGELFF.